Detailed here is one TCR beta chain. The antigen is undetermined. PCR primers comprised 60 Vbeta and 13 Jbeta primers. Profiled with immunoSEQ multiplex PCR; TCRdb holds only in-frame clones, not every one. This table holds some 200,000 clones, about 81% found once. This sample stems from a study of cytomegalovirus exposure and HLA in healthy donors. At the level of the study: Within an early data release were tens of millions of unique TCRs drawn from HLA-typed donors. Findings and caveats of the study: The study labeled fewer than 200 TCR beta chains cytomegalovirus-associated. Among the sequence variants, a highly shared cluster was likely an artifact of sequencing.

Trimming pared 1 base from V and 0 bases from J, leaving 10 bases between. The CDR3 length is 16 residues. Germline CDR1 and CDR2: SGHVS and FQNEAQ. The chain carries TRBV7-8 and TRBJ1-3, with D hard to call. Sequencing used PBMCs. The clonotype originates from a woman between 18 and 29 years old in good health and CMV-seronegative. CDR3 amino acids: CASSLVRPRSGNTIYF. CDR3 coding DNA: TGTGCCAGCAGCTTAGTTCGTCCGCGCTCTGGAAACACCATATATTTT.